One and the same sample provided the 28 T cell receptor beta chains below, sequenced in a study of shared clonotypes between healthy human individuals (dated by TCRdb to about 2020). The library was built by means of the immunoSEQ multiplex PCR assay. TCRdb holds this immuneACCESS table with in-frame rearrangements only. Some clones are missing; in checked studies, unresolved V genes explain under half, and the rest has no known cause. The sample table records about 2.4 million clones; over 85% of these occur just once. 0.36% of the sample goes to the ten largest clones. Sequencing was performed on naive CD4+ T cells from PBMCs. The meaning of the sample's cell subset or site label: CD45RA+ positively selected. The receptor set was obtained from a man between 18 and 35 years old in good health. Some clones in this sample may be carry-over from other donors' samples.

The J gene is TRBJ2-1, the V gene TRBV28; 7 bases fit TRBD1. The CDR3 runs to 13 residues. Per germline, CDR1 MDHEN and CDR2 SYDVKM. The trim removed 5 bases at V and 15 bases at J, leaving 13 bases unmatched. The CDR3 region has the DNA TGTGCCAGCAGTAGGCGGTCCGGACAGGTCGGGTTCTTC. Its translation: CASSRRSGQVGFF.

The chain is built from TRBV18 and TRBJ1-4; TRBD1 aligns across 10 bases. Germline CDR1 reads KGHSH; CDR2 reads LQKENI. The CDR3 consists of 15 residues. V was pared by 4 bases and J by 6 bases, with 5 bases of the junction left unmatched. CDR3 DNA: TGTGCCAGCTCACACGGACAGGGGGGGTATGAAAAACTGTTTTTT. It is translated as CASSHGQGGYEKLFF.

V and J are TRBV2 and TRBJ2-7; 7 bases agree with TRBD1. The CDR3 length is 12 residues. The V segment lost 2 bases and the J segment 6 bases; nucleotides outside the gene matches: 1. Germline loops: CDR1 SNHLY, CDR2 FYNNEI. Here the CDR3 reads CASSETGVEQYF. CDR3 DNA sequence: TGTGCCAGCAGTGAAACAGGGGTCGAGCAGTACTTC.

A remark on this clone: The identical CDR3 is also encoded by other nucleotide sequences in the sample. The rearrangement links TRBV7-3 to TRBJ2-2; D unresolved. Looked up from germline, CDR1 is SGHTA and CDR2 is FQGTGA. The CDR3 totals 13 residues. The V and J ends lost 1 base and 4 bases respectively, with 4 bases between them. The CDR3 DNA reads TGTGCCAGCAGCTTAAGTGGCACCGGGGAGCTGTTTTTT. As protein: CASSLSGTGELFF.

Details on this clone: Other DNA sequences from this sample encode an identical CDR3 as well. The V gene is TRBV28, the J gene TRBJ1-2; D is possibly TRBD1 (5 bases). Deletions cut 3 bases from V and 5 bases from J, with 10 bases between. The CDR3 is 13 residues long. CDR1 MDHEN and CDR2 SYDVKM come from the germline V gene. Written as DNA, the CDR3 is TGTGCCAGCAGTTTCGGGGGAATATATGGCTACACCTTC. Protein product: CASSFGGIYGYTF.

Concerning this clone: The sample holds other DNA sequences that translate to the same CDR3. V usage is TRBV28 and J usage is TRBJ1-5; D is ambiguous. Trimming cost V 5 bases and J 7 bases, with 9 bases left between them. Germline V gene data show CDR1 as MDHEN and CDR2 as SYDVKM. The CDR3 extends over 12 amino acids. The CDR3 region has the DNA TGTGCCAGCAGTCTACTAGGACAGCCCCAGCATTTT. This sequence encodes CASSLLGQPQHF. The complete variable domain, with remaining parts taken from reference TRBV28 and TRBJ1-5, reads DVKVTQSSRYLVKRTGEKVFLECVQDMDHENMFWYRQDPGLGLRLIYFSYDVKMKEKGDIPEGYSVSREKKERFSLILESASTNQTSMYLCASSLLGQPQHFGDGTRLSIL.

The chain employs TRBV7-6 and TRBJ1-5, with 12 bases identical to TRBD1. Germline CDR1 reads SGHVS; CDR2 reads FNYEAQ. There are 16 residues in the CDR3. J lost 7 bases, V lost 4 bases, and 8 bases had no gene match. Here the CDR3 DNA reads TGTGCCAGCAGCTCGGAGGGACAGGGGGCGAGGCAGCCCCAGCATTTT. Its protein product is CASSSEGQGARQPQHF.

On this clone: One end of the junction fails to match germline, which may point to a read error. The chain employs TRBV27 and TRBJ1-2, with D uncertain. The CDR3 consists of 16 residues. Germline V gives CDR1 MNHEY, CDR2 SMNVEV (reference sequence). The CDR3 here is CASSFLGRASNDGYTF. DNA of the CDR3: TGTGCCAGCAGTTTTTTAGGTCGGGCCTCTAACGATGGCTACACCTTC.

The sample holds a few counts of this clone. The rearrangement links TRBV5-1 to TRBJ1-5; D may be TRBD1 (5 bases). Germline assignment: CDR1 SGHRS and CDR2 YFSETQ. The CDR3 runs 13 residues. V was clipped by 4 bases and J by 7 bases, with 12 bases between them. For the CDR3, the DNA is TGCGCCAGCAGCCAGGGAAGAGGCCAGCCCCAGCATTTT. This encodes CASSQGRGQPQHF.

V and J are TRBV6-1 and TRBJ1-5; unclear D gene. Per the germline V gene, CDR1 is MNHNS and CDR2 is SASEGT. Trimming stripped 5 bases from V and 3 bases from J, with 5 bases between. CDR3 length: 12 amino acids. Here the CDR3 DNA reads TGTGCCAGCAGTCAGCCCAATCAGCCCCAGCATTTT. Amino acid sequence: CASSQPNQPQHF.

The chain couples TRBV6-1 to TRBJ1-1; weak D call: TRBD1 (6 bases). The CDR3 totals 15 residues. The V end was cut by 4 bases, the J end by 4 bases, with 16 bases between. CDR1 and CDR2 (germline): MNHNS, SASEGT. CDR3: CASSVNPGATTEAFF. CDR3 DNA sequence: TGTGCCAGCAGTGTCAACCCAGGGGCTACCACTGAAGCTTTCTTT.

CDR3 protein: CASSPAGTGNTIYF. CDR3 nucleotide sequence: TGTGCCAGCAGCCCCGCGGGAACTGGAAACACCATATATTTT. The chain uses TRBV6-5 and TRBJ1-3; D unclear. Deletions cut 6 bases from V and 2 bases from J, with 11 bases between. Per the germline V gene, CDR1 is MNHEY and CDR2 is SVGAGI. The CDR3 runs to 14 residues.

The chain recombines TRBV7-2 with TRBJ2-5; D is ambiguous. Trimming removed 3 bases from V and 0 bases from J, with 8 bases in between. Germline V CDR1 and CDR2: SGHTA, FQGNSA. The CDR3 totals 14 residues. The CDR3 is CASSLFGDQETQYF. As DNA, the CDR3 is TGTGCCAGCAGCTTGTTTGGGGACCAAGAGACCCAGTACTTC.

This clone has just one count. The V call is TRBV6-5, the J call TRBJ1-4, with TRBD1 identical over 7 bases. The CDR3 totals 13 residues. Germline CDR1 MNHEY, CDR2 SVGAGI. Trimming removed 5 bases from V and 6 bases from J; junction bases left unmatched: 3. CDR3 sequence reads: CASSQGGHEKLFF. CDR3 sequence (DNA): TGTGCCAGCAGTCAAGGGGGCCATGAAAAACTGTTTTTT.

This clone was detected only once. This chain uses TRBV11-2 with TRBJ2-2; a weak D match, TRBD1 (6 bases). The germline V and J ends were trimmed by 3 bases and 6 bases, with 20 bases remaining between them. Germline values: CDR1 SGHAT, CDR2 FQNNGV. This CDR3 has 17 amino acids. CDR3 loop: CASSFNWGQIGSGELFF. In DNA, the CDR3 is TGTGCCAGCAGCTTTAACTGGGGACAAATCGGTTCCGGGGAGCTGTTTTTT.

This chain uses TRBV11-3 with TRBJ2-3; D gene ambiguous. Trimming removed 3 bases from V and 3 bases from J, with 7 bases in between. Germline V lookup: CDR1 SGHNT, CDR2 YENEEA. This CDR3 comprises 13 residues. CDR3 protein: CASSFLGTDTQYF. The CDR3 DNA reads as TGTGCCAGCAGCTTTCTGGGTACAGATACGCAGTATTTT.

The chain couples TRBV7-2 to TRBJ1-5; 11 nucleotides line up with TRBD1. Germline V gene data show CDR1 as SGHTA and CDR2 as FQGNSA. V gave up 3 bases and J gave up 7 bases; unmatched junction bases: 5. The CDR3 is 15 amino acids. The CDR3 nucleotides are TGTGCCAGCAGCTTCCGGACAGGGGGCGAACAGCCCCAGCATTTT. Amino acids: CASSFRTGGEQPQHF.

The gene calls are TRBV28 and TRBJ2-5, with D perhaps being TRBD1 or TRBD2 (5 bases each). There are 17 residues in the CDR3. Trimming left V 2 bases short and J 1 base short, with 17 bases between. Germline CDR1 is MDHEN and CDR2 is SYDVKM. The CDR3 DNA is TGTGCCAGCAGTTTAGGAACCGGGACCGTGTTCCAAGAGACCCAGTACTTC. It specifies CASSLGTGTVFQETQYF.

The gene calls are TRBV7-8 and TRBJ2-7; 13 bases fit TRBD2. Germline values: CDR1 SGHVS, CDR2 FQNEAQ. J lost 3 bases, V lost 10 bases, and 3 bases had no gene match. The CDR3 loop spans 13 amino acids. The CDR3 DNA sequence: TGTGCCACCAGACTAGCGGGAGGCTACGAGCAGTACTTC. This encodes CATRLAGGYEQYF.

This chain links TRBV7-9 with TRBJ2-5; 7 positions agree with TRBD2. Germline V lookup: CDR1 SEHNR, CDR2 FQNEAQ (reference sequence). This CDR3 region has 12 residues. V shed 7 bases, J shed 7 bases, and the junction held 6 bases outside the gene matches. The CDR3 reads CASNPGGGTQYF. DNA of the CDR3: TGTGCCAGCAACCCGGGAGGAGGGACCCAGTACTTC.

This chain connects TRBV28 to TRBJ2-7; a weak D match, TRBD1 (5 bases). The CDR3 covers 15 residues. V was trimmed by 6 bases and J by 2 bases, leaving 17 bases between them. Germline CDR1 and CDR2: MDHEN and SYDVKM. The CDR3 DNA sequence: TGTGCCAGCAGCCACAGGACGACGTGGCCCTACGAGCAGTACTTC. Protein sequence: CASSHRTTWPYEQYF.

This clone was detected once. This sequence joins TRBV19 and TRBJ2-5; the D gene is possibly TRBD1 (6 bases). There are 13 residues in the CDR3. Germline V gene data show CDR1 as LNHDA and CDR2 as SQIVND (reference sequence). Trimming stripped 4 bases from V and 5 bases from J, with 11 bases between. The CDR3 is CASSKGQVETQYF. CDR3 DNA: TGTGCCAGTAGTAAGGGACAAGTCGAGACCCAGTACTTC.

The rearrangement uses TRBV30 and TRBJ2-7; TRBD2 might be the D (6 bases). V lost 8 bases and J lost 1, with 15 bases in between. CDR3 length: 13 amino acids. Germline CDR1 is GTSNPN and CDR2 is SVGIG (reference sequence). CDR3 sequence (DNA): TGTGCCGGAGGGACCGGATTTTCCTACGAGCAGTACTTC. It is translated as CAGGTGFSYEQYF.

The rearrangement joins TRBV28 to TRBJ2-2, with unresolved D. Germline lookup yields CDR1 MDHEN and CDR2 SYDVKM. The germline V and J ends were trimmed by 7 bases and 0 bases, with 12 bases remaining between them. The CDR3 runs 15 residues. CDR3 region: CASTLGGANTGELFF. CDR3 DNA: TGTGCCAGCACCTTGGGCGGCGCGAACACCGGGGAGCTGTTTTTT.

V is TRBV27 and J is TRBJ2-3; D gene ambiguous. The germline V gene has CDR1 MNHEY and CDR2 SMNVEV (reference sequence). The CDR3 covers 12 residues. V shed 6 bases and J shed 0 bases, with 4 bases lying between them. CDR3 nucleotides: TGTGCCAGCAGGGGGAGCACAGATACGCAGTATTTT. This translates into CASRGSTDTQYF.

V is TRBV21-1 and J is TRBJ2-1; TRBD2 reflects the table's D call only, with no check against the DNA. TRBV21-1 is annotated as a pseudogene. There are 16 residues in the CDR3. The CDR3 reads CASSKASGRARNEQFF. Written as DNA, the CDR3 is TGTGCCAGCAGCAAAGCAAGCGGGAGGGCCAGGAATGAGCAGTTCTTC.

V is TRBV28 and J is TRBJ1-1; tentative D call: TRBD1 (5 bases). This CDR3 is 15 amino acids long. The V end was cut by 8 bases, the J end by 2 bases, with 18 bases between. Germline values: CDR1 MDHEN, CDR2 SYDVKM. This chain's CDR3 is CASEDAGFGNTEAFF. CDR3 in DNA: TGTGCCAGCGAGGACGCAGGGTTCGGTAACACTGAAGCTTTCTTT.

The chain carries TRBV25-1 and TRBJ1-1; 10 positions match TRBD1. Germline CDR1 is MGHDK and CDR2 is SYGVNS. V trimming: 4 bases; J trimming: 6 bases; junction bases outside the gene matches: 8. The CDR3 runs to 15 residues. CDR3 sequence reads: CASSAGTGDFSEAFF. In DNA, the CDR3 is TGTGCCAGCAGTGCGGGGACAGGGGATTTCTCTGAAGCTTTCTTT.